The rows below give T cell receptor beta chains drawn from one sample of a study of blood T cell repertoires in COVID-19. Measured with immunoSEQ multiplex PCR; TCRdb has only the in-frame clones, and not every one. The sample lists roughly 81,000 clones, approximately 78% occurring once. Sequenced material: peripheral blood. The receptors derive from a man between 60 and 75 years old with acute or convalescent COVID-19. Both conserved end residues are part of each CDR3. A D gene is named only where the DNA matches it firmly. The size of a clone is reported for some rows only, either as once, few or many, or as a class for expanded clones.

J gene | clone size | D gene | V gene | CDR3 protein | CDR3 DNA
TRBJ1-2 | NA | NA | TRBV28 | CASSSAGGNYGYTF | TGTGCCAGCAGTTCCGCGGGGGGGAACTATGGCTACACCTTC
TRBJ2-7 | NA | TRBD2 | TRBV19 | CATRPGTSGVGIYEQYF | TGTGCCACGCGACCCGGGACTAGCGGAGTGGGGATCTACGAGCAGTACTTC
TRBJ2-7 | once | TRBD1 | TRBV27 | CASPGTEAYEQYF | TGTGCCAGCCCCGGGACAGAGGCCTACGAGCAGTACTTC
TRBJ2-5 | NA | NA | TRBV5-4 | CASSYDPLSAQGETQYF | TGTGCCAGCAGCTATGACCCTTTATCGGCCCAGGGGGAGACCCAGTACTTC
TRBJ1-1 | NA | TRBD1 | TRBV18 | CATLGQGHTEAFF | TGTGCCACCCTGGGACAGGGACACACTGAAGCTTTCTTT
TRBJ1-2 | NA | NA | TRBV12-3/TRBV12-4 | CASRAAGDYGYTF | TGTGCCAGCAGAGCAGCGGGAGACTATGGCTACACCTTC
TRBJ2-3 | NA | NA | TRBV9 | CASSVSTAITDTQYF | TGTGCCAGCAGCGTATCGACAGCCATCACAGATACGCAGTATTTT
TRBJ1-1 | NA | TRBD1 | TRBV7-9 | CASSSDRGGSEAFF | TGTGCCAGCAGCTCCGACAGGGGAGGCTCTGAAGCTTTCTTT
TRBJ2-7 | NA | NA | TRBV7-5 | CARSLPWTGRDHSYEQYF | TGTGCCAGAAGCTTACCGTGGACAGGTCGGGACCACTCCTACGAGCAGTACTTC
TRBJ2-5 | NA | TRBD1 | TRBV15 | CATSRGQIQETQYF | TGTGCCACCAGCAGGGGACAGATTCAAGAGACCCAGTACTTC